A selection of T cell receptor beta chains follows, all from one sample in a study of OX40 agonist ivuxolimab in advanced cancers. Profiling relied on immunoSEQ multiplex PCR, and the TCRdb table lists in-frame clones only, not all of them. The table has 50,000 to 75,000 clones, 85% to 90% seen once. The source material was CD4+ or CD8+ T cells sorted from blood, sampled in a trial of the OX40 agonist ivuxolimab. The receptor set was obtained from an adult with an advanced solid tumor such as melanoma, head and neck, liver or kidney cancer. Both conserved end residues are part of each CDR3. A D gene is named only where the DNA matches it firmly. Clone size is shown for a subset of rows, as once, few, many or a class of expanded clone.

abundance	j_gene	v_gene	d_gene	CDR3aa	CDR3nt
-	TRBJ2-7	TRBV4-2	TRBD2	CASSQELAGVSEQYF	TGTGCCAGCAGCCAAGAATTAGCGGGAGTCAGCGAGCAGTACTTC
-	TRBJ2-1	TRBV11-2	TRBD1	CASSRTGGNEQFF	TGTGCCAGCAGCCGGACAGGGGGCAATGAGCAGTTCTTC
-	TRBJ1-2	TRBV29-1	-	CSVEGGAGYGYTF	TGCAGCGTTGAAGGGGGCGCGGGCTATGGCTACACCTTC
-	TRBJ2-2	TRBV29-1	-	CSVDGQMNTGELFF	TGCAGCGTCGATGGACAAATGAACACCGGGGAGCTGTTTTTT
-	TRBJ1-2	TRBV7-2	-	CASSLARAGEGYGYTF	TGTGCCAGCAGCTTAGCGAGAGCGGGGGAGGGCTATGGCTACACCTTC
-	TRBJ1-2	TRBV7-2	-	CASSLGQFYGYTF	TGTGCCAGCAGCTTAGGACAGTTCTATGGCTACACCTTC
-	TRBJ2-7	TRBV6-4	-	CASSVEGGESYEQYF	TGTGCCAGCAGTGTCGAGGGCGGCGAGTCCTACGAGCAGTACTTC
-	TRBJ1-5	TRBV2	-	CASSPGTSISPQHF	TGTGCCAGCAGCCCCGGGACATCTATCAGCCCCCAGCATTTT
once	TRBJ2-5	TRBV11-3	TRBD2	CASSYSGSDTRETQYF	TGTGCCAGCAGCTATAGCGGGAGTGATACCAGAGAGACCCAGTACTTC
-	TRBJ2-3	TRBV10-3	-	CAISESGPSPDSTDTQYF	TGTGCCATCAGTGAGTCGGGACCGTCCCCCGATAGCACAGATACGCAGTATTTT
-	TRBJ1-2	TRBV4-2	TRBD1	CASSQEGTGDYGYTF	TGTGCCAGCAGCCAAGAAGGGACAGGGGACTATGGCTACACCTTC
-	TRBJ2-5	TRBV12-5	-	CASGFNPETQYF	TGTGCTAGTGGTTTCAATCCGGAGACCCAGTACTTC
-	TRBJ2-3	TRBV10-2	TRBD2	CASSFPGLVQFRSGYF	TGCGCCAGCAGTTTTCCGGGACTAGTTCAGTTTCGCAGTGGGTATTTT
once	TRBJ1-6	TRBV30	-	CAWDSESVGSPLHF	TGTGCCTGGGATTCAGAGTCCGTAGGATCACCCCTCCACTTT
-	TRBJ2-1	TRBV18	-	CASSPIGNLASGNEQFF	TGTGCCAGCTCACCAATAGGCAACCTAGCCTCGGGCAATGAGCAGTTCTTC
-	TRBJ2-1	TRBV5-1	-	CASSMTGGESYNEQFF	TGCGCCAGCAGCATGACAGGAGGGGAGTCCTACAATGAGCAGTTCTTC
-	TRBJ2-1	TRBV7-8	TRBD2	CASSLGVTSSNEQFF	TGTGCCAGCAGCTTAGGGGTGACTAGCTCGAATGAGCAGTTCTTC
-	TRBJ1-1	TRBV2	TRBD1	CASTRQGAGNTEAFF	TGTGCCAGCACTCGTCAGGGGGCGGGGAACACTGAAGCTTTCTTT
-	TRBJ2-5	TRBV5-6	TRBD1	CASSPGHGVNRGFQETQYF	TGTGCCAGCAGCCCCGGACATGGGGTTAACAGGGGCTTCCAAGAGACCCAGTACTTC
-	TRBJ2-5	TRBV29-1	TRBD2	CSVRLAQDQETQYF	TGCAGCGTCAGACTAGCTCAAGACCAAGAGACCCAGTACTTC
-	TRBJ2-1	TRBV7-3	TRBD2	CASSLAPGGVLGEQFF	TGTGCCAGCAGCTTAGCCCCGGGAGGGGTATTGGGTGAGCAGTTCTTC
-	TRBJ2-1	TRBV28	TRBD2	CASRSGAGGRYNEQFF	TGTGCCAGCAGATCTGGAGCGGGAGGCCGCTACAATGAGCAGTTCTTC
-	TRBJ2-2	TRBV7-2	-	CASSFNGPPNTGELFF	TGTGCCAGCAGCTTCAATGGACCGCCGAACACCGGGGAGCTGTTTTTT
-	TRBJ2-6	TRBV2	TRBD1	CASGGQGTLGANVLTF	TGTGCCAGCGGTGGACAGGGAACATTGGGGGCCAACGTCCTGACTTTC
-	TRBJ2-1	TRBV5-8	-	CASSLYYGEQFF	TGTGCCAGCAGCTTGTATTACGGTGAGCAGTTCTTC
few	TRBJ1-1	TRBV19	TRBD1	CASTLGQGEAFF	TGTGCCAGTACCCTTGGACAGGGTGAAGCTTTCTTT
-	TRBJ1-1	TRBV6-5	-	CASSYSKPGRTEAFF	TGTGCCAGCAGTTACTCGAAGCCAGGGAGAACTGAAGCTTTCTTT
-	TRBJ1-2	TRBV5-1	TRBD1	CASSLAWVTGGRGYTF	TGCGCCAGCAGCTTGGCCTGGGTGACAGGGGGCAGGGGCTACACCTTC
-	TRBJ1-5	TRBV28	-	CASSLTVGQPQHF	TGTGCCAGCAGTTTAACGGTCGGTCAGCCCCAGCATTTT
-	TRBJ1-5	TRBV6-6	TRBD1	CASSYRTGSNQPQHF	TGTGCCAGCAGTTACCGGACAGGTTCGAATCAGCCCCAGCATTTT
-	TRBJ2-3	TRBV30	-	CAWTPGQSPKTDTQYF	TGTGCCTGGACCCCCGGGCAGTCCCCAAAAACAGATACGCAGTATTTT